This entry describes one T cell receptor beta chain. This specimen belongs to a study of blood T cells in healthy people across ages. The CDR3 has 18 amino acids. The junction had 6 bases not matched to a gene; V was cut back by 5 bases and J by 0 bases. A minimum of 6.5 million PBMCs was isolated per sample. A J-beta primer mix and a sample-barcoded 5' primer were used in a second PCR of roughly 6 to 12 cycles. Tagging of each cDNA molecule was performed by a template-switch adaptor with 12 random nucleotides. One entry per CDR3 protein results from TCRdb running MiXCR on the 5' RACE reads. The sample has 1.5 million to 2 million distinct CDR3 sequences, roughly 28% seen once.

The sequenced material came from blood. This clonotype was obtained from a woman aged 25 to 39 in good health. The chain recombines TRBV12-3 or TRBV12-4 with TRBJ2-1; 14 bases are a match to TRBD2. CDR3 region: CASSPGTSGGSSYNEQFF. The CDR3 DNA sequence: TGTGCCAGCAGTCCAGGGACTAGCGGGGGTAGCTCCTACAATGAGCAGTTCTTC.